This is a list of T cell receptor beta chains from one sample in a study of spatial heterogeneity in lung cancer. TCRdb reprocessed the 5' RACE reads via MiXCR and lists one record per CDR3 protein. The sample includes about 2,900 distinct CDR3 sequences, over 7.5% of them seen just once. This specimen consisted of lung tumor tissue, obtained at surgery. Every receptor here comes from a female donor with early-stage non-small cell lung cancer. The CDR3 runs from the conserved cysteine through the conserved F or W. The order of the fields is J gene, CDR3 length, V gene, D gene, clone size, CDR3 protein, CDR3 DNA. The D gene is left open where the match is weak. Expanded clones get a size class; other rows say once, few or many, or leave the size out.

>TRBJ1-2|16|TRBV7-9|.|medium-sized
CASSLLGRVDANGYTF
TGTGCCAGCAGCTTATTAGGCAGGGTTGACGCCAATGGCTACACCTTC
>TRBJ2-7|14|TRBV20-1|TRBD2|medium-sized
CSARELAGVREQYF
TGCAGTGCTAGGGAACTAGCGGGGGTGCGCGAGCAGTACTTC
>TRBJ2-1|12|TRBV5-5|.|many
CASSHSSREQFF
TGTGCCAGCAGCCACAGTAGTAGGGAGCAGTTCTTC
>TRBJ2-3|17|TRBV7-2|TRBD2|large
CASSLRGGTSNMGTQYF
TGTGCCAGCAGCTTAAGGGGAGGGACCTCGAATATGGGTACGCAGTATTTT
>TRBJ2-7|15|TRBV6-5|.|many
CASSSRGVAAYEQYF
TGTGCCAGCAGTTCCCGCGGCGTAGCCGCCTACGAGCAGTACTTC
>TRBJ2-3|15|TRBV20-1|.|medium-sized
CSAGWGEYPGDTQYF
TGCAGTGCTGGCTGGGGGGAGTACCCTGGGGATACGCAGTATTTT
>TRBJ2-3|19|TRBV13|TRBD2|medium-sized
CASSSWAGTSGARTDTQYF
TGTGCCAGCAGCTCCTGGGCCGGGACTAGCGGGGCCCGCACAGATACGCAGTATTTT
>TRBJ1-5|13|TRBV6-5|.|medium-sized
CASSSDSNQPQHF
TGTGCCAGCAGTTCGGACAGTAATCAGCCCCAGCATTTT
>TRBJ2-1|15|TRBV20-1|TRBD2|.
CSAPGWLAGRNEQFF
TGCAGTGCCCCCGGCTGGCTAGCGGGGCGAAATGAGCAGTTCTTC
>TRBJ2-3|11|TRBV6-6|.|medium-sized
CASRTTDTQYF
TGTGCCAGCAGGACCACAGATACGCAGTATTTT
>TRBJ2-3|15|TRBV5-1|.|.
CASSPDTGFPDTQYF
TGCGCCAGCAGCCCGGATACAGGGTTCCCAGATACGCAGTATTTT
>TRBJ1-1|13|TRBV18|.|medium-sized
CASSPRIYTEAFF
TGTGCCAGCTCACCTAGGATTTACACTGAAGCTTTCTTT
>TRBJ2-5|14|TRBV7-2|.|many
CASSFHGGLETQYF
TGTGCCAGCAGCTTTCATGGAGGCCTTGAGACCCAGTACTTC
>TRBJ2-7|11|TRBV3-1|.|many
CASSRNDEQYF
TGTGCCAGCAGCCGTAATGACGAGCAGTACTTC
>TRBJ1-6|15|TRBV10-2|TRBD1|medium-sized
CASRPPGQGTSPLHF
TGCGCCAGCAGGCCCCCGGGACAGGGGACCTCACCCCTCCACTTT
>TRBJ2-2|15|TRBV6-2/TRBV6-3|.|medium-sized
CASSVTGSETGELFF
TGTGCCAGCAGTGTCACGGGGTCGGAAACCGGGGAGCTGTTTTTT
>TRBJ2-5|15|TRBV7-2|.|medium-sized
CASSFMARAEETQYF
TGTGCCAGCAGCTTCATGGCTAGAGCAGAAGAGACCCAGTACTTC
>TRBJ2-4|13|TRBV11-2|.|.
CASSLGGADIQYF
TGTGCCAGCAGCTTAGGAGGGGCGGACATTCAGTACTTC
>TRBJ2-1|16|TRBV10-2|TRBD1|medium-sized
CASRDRASWVYNEQFF
TGCGCCAGTCGGGACAGGGCATCGTGGGTGTACAATGAGCAGTTCTTC
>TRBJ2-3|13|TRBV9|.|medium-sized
CASSAHPTDTQYF
TGTGCCAGCAGCGCCCACCCCACAGATACGCAGTATTTT
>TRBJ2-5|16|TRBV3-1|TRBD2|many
CASSQEGLAGAETQYF
TGTGCCAGCAGCCAAGAGGGACTAGCGGGGGCAGAGACCCAGTACTTC
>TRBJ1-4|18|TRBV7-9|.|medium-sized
CASRPTSPGGRDNEKLFF
TGTGCCAGCAGACCCACAAGTCCGGGAGGCAGGGATAATGAAAAACTGTTTTTT
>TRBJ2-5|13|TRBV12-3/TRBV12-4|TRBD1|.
CASSPGGLETQYF
TGTGCCAGCAGCCCAGGGGGTTTAGAGACCCAGTACTTC
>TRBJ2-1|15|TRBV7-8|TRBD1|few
CASSAAGTGLGEQFF
TGTGCCAGCAGCGCCGCCGGGACAGGGCTTGGTGAGCAGTTCTTC
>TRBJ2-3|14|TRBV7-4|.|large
CASSLTQGPDTQYF
TGTGCCAGCAGCTTAACCCAGGGTCCAGATACGCAGTATTTT
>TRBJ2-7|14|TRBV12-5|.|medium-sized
CASGLGVKADEQYF
TGTGCTAGTGGTTTGGGGGTGAAGGCTGACGAGCAGTACTTC
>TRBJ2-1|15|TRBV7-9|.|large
CASSLDGTSGNEQFF
TGTGCCAGCAGCTTAGACGGGACCAGTGGGAATGAGCAGTTCTTC
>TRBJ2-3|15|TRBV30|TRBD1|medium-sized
CAWSGTGQGADTQYF
TGTGCCTGGAGTGGAACGGGACAGGGGGCAGATACGCAGTATTTT
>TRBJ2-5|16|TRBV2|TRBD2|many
CASKGLAGAIAQTQYF
TGTGCCAGCAAAGGACTAGCGGGAGCCATCGCGCAGACCCAGTACTTC
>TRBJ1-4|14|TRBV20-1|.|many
CSAREYRDYEKLFF
TGCAGTGCTAGAGAGTACAGGGATTACGAAAAACTGTTTTTT
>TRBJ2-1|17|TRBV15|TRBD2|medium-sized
CATSPSASGGARNEQFF
TGTGCCACCAGCCCCTCAGCTAGCGGGGGGGCTCGGAATGAGCAGTTCTTC
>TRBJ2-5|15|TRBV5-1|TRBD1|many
CASSSQGDREETQYF
TGCGCCAGCAGCTCTCAGGGAGACAGGGAAGAGACCCAGTACTTC
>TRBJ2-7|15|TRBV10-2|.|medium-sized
CASSESRAGFGEQYF
TGCGCCAGCAGTGAGTCTCGTGCGGGCTTCGGCGAGCAGTACTTC
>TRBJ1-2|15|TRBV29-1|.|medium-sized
CSVELVEATSYGYTF
TGCAGCGTTGAGTTGGTCGAAGCCACTTCCTATGGCTACACCTTC
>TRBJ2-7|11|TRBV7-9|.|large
CASSSLAEQYF
TGTGCCAGCAGCTCGTTAGCCGAGCAGTACTTC
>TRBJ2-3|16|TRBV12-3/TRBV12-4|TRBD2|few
CASSSQRGGRTDTQYF
TGTGCCAGCAGTTCCCAACGGGGGGGCCGGACAGATACGCAGTATTTT
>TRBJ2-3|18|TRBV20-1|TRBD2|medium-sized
CSARDPQWRGGRTDTQYF
TGCAGTGCTAGAGATCCCCAGTGGCGGGGGGGGCGCACAGATACGCAGTATTTT
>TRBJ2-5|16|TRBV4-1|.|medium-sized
CASSLQGLGGQETQYF
TGCGCCAGCAGCCTTCAGGGGTTGGGGGGCCAAGAGACCCAGTACTTC
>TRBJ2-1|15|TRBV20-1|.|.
CSARSEGGSYNEQFF
TGCAGTGCTAGATCAGAAGGGGGGTCCTACAATGAGCAGTTCTTC
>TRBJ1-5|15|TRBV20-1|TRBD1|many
CSAEQGQKFNQPQHF
TGCAGTGCCGAACAGGGACAGAAGTTCAATCAGCCCCAGCATTTT
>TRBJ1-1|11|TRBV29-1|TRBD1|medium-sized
CSVMTGSEAFF
TGCAGCGTTATGACAGGGTCTGAAGCTTTCTTT
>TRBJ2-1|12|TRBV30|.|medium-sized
CAWSAVRNEQFF
TGTGCCTGGAGTGCCGTTCGCAATGAGCAGTTCTTC
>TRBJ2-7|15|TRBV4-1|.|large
CASSQGLTGNYEQYF
TGCGCCAGCAGCCAAGGTCTGACAGGTAACTACGAGCAGTACTTC
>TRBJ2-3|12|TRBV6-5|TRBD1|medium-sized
CATGQGTDTQYF
TGTGCCACCGGACAGGGCACAGATACGCAGTATTTT
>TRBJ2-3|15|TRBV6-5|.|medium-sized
CASSYSGGESDTQYF
TGTGCCAGCAGTTACTCGGGCGGGGAAAGCGATACGCAGTATTTT
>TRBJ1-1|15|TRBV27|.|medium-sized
CASSPTEKGNTEAFF
TGTGCCAGCAGTCCAACCGAGAAGGGGAACACTGAAGCTTTCTTT
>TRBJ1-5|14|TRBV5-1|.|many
CASSLEGDLRAQHF
TGCGCCAGCAGCTTGGAGGGGGACCTCCGGGCCCAGCATTTT
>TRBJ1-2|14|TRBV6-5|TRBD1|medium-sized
CASRHRGPVYGYTF
TGTGCCAGCAGACACAGGGGGCCCGTCTATGGCTACACCTTC